The 10 T cell receptor beta chains below were found in one sample sequenced in a study of blood T cell repertoires in COVID-19. Sequenced by immunoSEQ multiplex PCR; TCRdb stores in-frame clones only, minus some. Of fewer than 350,000 clones in the sample, 85% were seen once. The sequenced sample was PBMCs or T cells enriched from blood (not recorded which). The receptors stem from a woman in her forties or fifties who had recovered from COVID-19.

V gene TRBV5-5 combines with J gene TRBJ2-2, with a possible D match to TRBD1 (6 bases). The CDR3 length is 16 residues. Germline CDR1 reads SGHKS; CDR2 reads YYEKEE (reference sequence). V dropped 2 bases and J dropped 2 bases, with 13 bases sitting between them. The CDR3 sequence: CASSFGQPINTGELFF. The CDR3 bases are TGTGCCAGCAGCTTCGGACAGCCGATTAACACCGGGGAGCTGTTTTTT.

The chain uses TRBV28 and TRBJ1-5; D perhaps matches TRBD1 (5 bases). Germline-derived CDR1 and CDR2 are MDHEN and SYDVKM. Trimming stripped 6 bases from V and 3 bases from J, with 12 bases between. The CDR3 runs to 14 residues. CDR3 sequence: CASRPPGPNQPQHF. The CDR3 DNA reads TGTGCCAGCAGGCCTCCAGGGCCCAATCAGCCCCAGCATTTT.

In nucleotides, the CDR3 is TGCAGTGCTAGTGGACAGGGAAGGGGCTCCTACGAGCAGTACTTC. This sequence encodes CSASGQGRGSYEQYF. The chain combines TRBV20-1 with TRBJ2-7; 8 positions match TRBD1. The junction had 7 bases not matched to a gene; V was cut back by 3 bases and J by 0 bases. Germline V lookup: CDR1 DFQATT, CDR2 SNEGSKA (reference sequence). The CDR3 has 15 residues.

The rearrangement uses TRBV30 and TRBJ1-2; unclear D gene. The CDR3 contains 14 residues. The V end lost 1 base, the J end lost 4 bases, and 13 bases lay between the germline ends. Germline CDR1 GTSNPN, CDR2 SVGIG (reference sequence). The CDR3 DNA reads as TGTGCCTGGAGTGGTCGCGGCCGCTCCTATGGCTACACCTTC. It is translated as CAWSGRGRSYGYTF.

This clone was seen only a few times. The rearrangement uses TRBV28 and TRBJ1-2; D might be TRBD1 (5 bases). With 2 bases removed from V and 6 bases from J, the gap between germline ends came to 19 bases. The CDR3 has 16 amino acids. Germline-derived CDR1 and CDR2 are MDHEN and SYDVKM. CDR3 residues: CASSLEGRGSWNGYTF. The CDR3 region has the DNA TGTGCCAGCAGTTTAGAAGGGAGGGGATCTTGGAATGGCTACACCTTC.

This rearrangement joins TRBV4-2 to TRBJ2-4; D is perhaps TRBD1 (5 bases). The V end lost 0 bases, the J end lost 0 bases, and 21 bases lay between the germline ends. CDR3 length: 20 amino acids. CDR1 is LGHNA and CDR2 is YNFKEQ in the germline V gene. The CDR3 region is CASSQDIGGQGPVAKNIQYF. The CDR3 DNA reads as TGTGCCAGCAGCCAAGATATTGGCGGTCAGGGCCCTGTAGCCAAAAACATTCAGTACTTC.

The chain has TRBV13 and TRBJ1-1; D not certain. This CDR3 contains 13 residues. V lost 3 bases and J lost 1, with 6 bases in between. Germline V gene data show CDR1 as PRHDT and CDR2 as FYEKMQ (reference sequence). The CDR3 DNA follows: TGTGCCAGCAGCTTGGCAGGGAACACTGAAGCTTTCTTT. Residues: CASSLAGNTEAFF.

The chain is built from TRBV7-9 and TRBJ1-4, with D unclear. The CDR3 extends over 14 amino acids. V was trimmed by 5 bases and J by 0 bases, leaving 7 bases between them. CDR1 and CDR2 from the germline V gene are SEHNR and FQNEAQ (reference sequence). CDR3 region: CASSGQTTNEKLFF. The CDR3 DNA reads as TGTGCCAGCAGCGGGCAGACAACTAATGAAAAACTGTTTTTT.

V usage is TRBV12-5 and J usage is TRBJ1-2; D remains unclear. CDR1 is LGHNT and CDR2 is FRNRAP in the germline V gene. Trimming removed 6 bases at V and 3 bases at J, with 8 bases between. This CDR3 spans 12 amino acids. This CDR3 reads CASGSPYYGYTF. DNA of the CDR3: TGTGCTAGTGGCTCCCCTTACTATGGCTACACCTTC. Looking up the rest from reference TRBV12-5 and TRBJ1-2 gives the full variable domain: DARVTQTPRHKVTEMGQEVTMRCQPILGHNTVFWYRQTMMQGLELLAYFRNRAPLDDSGMPKDRFSAEMPDATLATLKIQPSEPRDSAVYFCASGSPYYGYTFGSGTRLTVV.

This sequence joins TRBV5-5 and TRBJ2-2; no reliable D call. The CDR3 length is 15 residues. With 0 bases removed from V and 4 bases from J, the gap between germline ends came to 10 bases. The germline V gene has CDR1 SGHKS and CDR2 YYEKEE (reference sequence). The CDR3 DNA reads TGTGCCAGCAGCTTGGGCCAGGATAGCACCGGGGAGCTGTTTTTT. Translated: CASSLGQDSTGELFF.